This paragraph reports one T cell receptor beta chain. Its target is not known. These data belong to a study of Ad26.COV2.S vaccination and SARS-CoV-2 variants. Study-level information: Donor got 5x10^10 or 1x10^11 viral particles of Ad26.COV2.S.

The protocol was immunoSEQ multiplex PCR, while the TCRdb copy is restricted to in-frame clones and leaves out a portion. The table records 250,000 to 300,000 clones, 70% to 90% of them present only once. Treatment in this sample: around 19 received Ad26.COV2.S at low or high dose, single or two shots; about 5 received placebo; per-sample allocation not given. Sampling was performed 63 days after the first vaccine or placebo injection. Broader study findings: Following vaccination, spike-specific CD8+ and CD4+ T cell responses reportedly exhibited substantial breadth.

The TCR comes from a person between 18 and 65 years old who received the Ad26.COV2.S COVID-19 vaccine or a placebo. Sequences were derived from peripheral blood, sampled in a trial of Ad26.COV2.S vaccine versus placebo.

For the CDR3, the DNA is TGCGCCAGCAGCCGAGGCAGTGGAGGGACCTACAATGAGCAGTTCTTC. Its translation is CASSRGSGGTYNEQFF. The V and J genes are TRBV4-1 and TRBJ2-1; a weak D match, TRBD2 (6 bases). The CDR3 loop spans 16 amino acids. The V gene's germline CDR1 is MGHRA and CDR2 YSYEKL. Trimming removed 4 bases at V and 2 bases at J, with 15 bases between.